A single sample gave rise to the 23 T cell receptor beta chains below, sequenced in a study of T cell repertoires in cytomegalovirus infection. TCRdb independently ran MiXCR on the reads; one entry per CDR3 protein. Here the sample spans approximately 500,000 distinct CDR3 sequences, 16% being singletons. The sequencing sample was made of CD8+ T cells from PBMCs. These TCRs come from a human donor in good health (CMV status not recorded). Some clones in this sample may be carry-over from other donors' samples.

J is TRBJ1-2 and V is TRBV28; tentative D call: TRBD1 (6 bases). Deletions cut 5 bases from V and 5 bases from J, with 18 bases between. This CDR3 comprises 15 residues. Germline loops: CDR1 MDHEN, CDR2 SYDVKM. The chain's CDR3 is CASSPPPPTGYGYTF. DNA for the CDR3: TGTGCCAGCAGTCCACCCCCCCCGACAGGATATGGCTACACCTTC.

In this sample, this clonotype turned up many times. The chain recombines TRBV15 with TRBJ2-1; 12 bases agree with TRBD2. Germline CDR1 LNHNV, CDR2 YYDKDF (reference sequence). The CDR3 length is 16 residues. J was trimmed by 7 bases and V by 3 bases; bases with no gene match: 7. Here the CDR3 reads CATSSEKTSGRNEQFF. CDR3 in DNA: TGTGCCACCAGCAGTGAAAAGACTAGCGGGAGAAATGAGCAGTTCTTC.

The chain couples TRBV30 to TRBJ2-7, with 10 bases matching TRBD2. There are 13 residues in the CDR3. The germline V gene has CDR1 GTSNPN and CDR2 SVGIG (reference sequence). V was clipped by 3 bases and J by 6 bases; unmatched bases: 5. Here the CDR3 DNA reads TGTGCCTGGAGGGCTAGCGGGAGAGGCGAGCAGTACTTC. Its translation is CAWRASGRGEQYF. The whole variable domain, remainder taken from reference TRBV30 and TRBJ2-7, is SQTIHQWPATLVQPVGSPLSLECTVEGTSNPNLYWYRQAAGRGLQLLFYSVGIGQISSEVPQNLSASRPQDRQFILSSKKLLLSDSGFYLCAWRASGRGEQYFGPGTRLTVT.

This sequence joins TRBV30 and TRBJ2-7; 12 bases align to TRBD2. The CDR3 is made up of 16 amino acids. With 0 bases clipped from V and 2 bases from J, the junction kept 5 bases outside the gene matches. CDR1 GTSNPN and CDR2 SVGIG come from the germline V gene (reference sequence). The DNA of the CDR3 is TGTGCCTGGAGTGTACCGTGGACTAGCGGGACCTACGAGCAGTACTTC. Protein sequence: CAWSVPWTSGTYEQYF.

This clonotype turned up a few times. The chain combines TRBV12-5 with TRBJ2-7, with 7 bases fitting TRBD1. The CDR3 has 15 residues. CDR1 is LGHNT and CDR2 is FRNRAP in the germline V gene. The J segment lost 2 bases and the V segment lost 5 bases, leaving 9 bases of the junction unmatched. CDR3 residues: CASGPVTGTTYEQYF. CDR3 coding DNA: TGTGCTAGTGGTCCAGTGACAGGGACAACCTACGAGCAGTACTTC.

This clonotype was observed at least ten times. The chain recombines TRBV15 with TRBJ2-3; D might be TRBD1 or TRBD2, each matching 5 bases. Germline CDR1 reads LNHNV; CDR2 reads YYDKDF (reference sequence). This CDR3 has 16 amino acids. V lost 3 bases and J lost 2, with 15 bases in between. The CDR3 loop is CATSRGPGRITDTQYF. CDR3 nucleotides: TGTGCCACCAGCAGGGGCCCGGGACGTATCACAGATACGCAGTATTTT.

The table lists this clonotype with a few counts. V usage is TRBV20-1 and J usage is TRBJ2-2; D may be TRBD2 (5 bases). V lost 1 base and J 3 bases, leaving 18 bases between the germline ends. The CDR3 is made up of 17 amino acids. CDR1 is DFQATT and CDR2 is SNEGSKA in the germline V gene (reference sequence). In nucleotides, the CDR3 is TGCAGTGCTAGAGCCCGAGGGCAGGAGACCTACACCGGGGAGCTGTTTTTT. Amino acid sequence: CSARARGQETYTGELFF.

The sample holds many counts of this clonotype. The V call is TRBV11-2, the J call TRBJ2-1; no clear D gene. V lost 1 base and J 2 bases, leaving 12 bases between the germline ends. The CDR3 extends over 16 amino acids. Germline lookup yields CDR1 SGHAT and CDR2 FQNNGV. CDR3 DNA sequence: TGTGCCAGCAGCTTAGCCGGGCCCCGTGCCTACAATGAGCAGTTCTTC. Translated: CASSLAGPRAYNEQFF.

The CDR3 sequence is CASSEATGDTQYF. The CDR3 nucleotides are TGTGCCAGCAGTGAAGCAACCGGTGATACGCAGTATTTT. The J gene is TRBJ2-3, the V gene TRBV6-1; no reliable D call. This CDR3 is 13 amino acids long. The V end lost 0 bases, the J end lost 6 bases, and 7 bases lay between the germline ends. Germline-derived CDR1 and CDR2 are MNHNS and SASEGT.

V and J are TRBV7-7 and TRBJ1-4; 7 nucleotides line up with TRBD1. The germline gives CDR1 SSHAT, CDR2 FNYEAQ (reference sequence). J was trimmed by 6 bases and V by 5 bases; bases with no gene match: 9. The CDR3 extends over 15 amino acids. CDR3 in amino acids: CASSARQGVHEKLFF. CDR3 DNA: TGTGCCAGCAGCGCTCGACAGGGAGTTCATGAAAAACTGTTTTTT.

This clonotype was seen only a few times. The chain recombines TRBV9 with TRBJ1-4; maybe TRBD1 (6 bases). Looked up from germline, CDR1 is SGDLS and CDR2 is YYNGEE. The V end was cut by 0 bases, the J end by 3 bases, with 9 bases between. There are 15 residues in the CDR3. For the CDR3, the DNA is TGTGCCAGCAGCGTAGACGGACAGTCTAATGAAAAACTGTTTTTT. Amino acid sequence: CASSVDGQSNEKLFF.

This clonotype was detected a few times. V usage is TRBV29-1 and J usage is TRBJ1-3; unclear D gene. Looked up from germline, CDR1 is SQVTM and CDR2 is ANQGSEA. The CDR3 loop spans 14 amino acids. Trimming took 2 bases from V and 3 from J, leaving 11 bases between them. CDR3 region: CSVEWAGSGNTIYF. As DNA, the CDR3 is TGCAGCGTTGAATGGGCGGGGAGTGGAAACACCATATATTTT.

Ten or more counts support this clonotype. J is TRBJ1-6 and V is TRBV7-6; unclear D gene. Germline V gives CDR1 SGHVS, CDR2 FNYEAQ. There are 17 residues in the CDR3. Trimming left V 3 bases short and J 5 bases short, with 17 bases between. CDR3 nucleotides: TGTGCCAGCAGCTTTCCAGGACGGTCAGGAGATAATTCACCCCTCCACTTT. Amino acid sequence: CASSFPGRSGDNSPLHF.

This clonotype was counted ten times or more. This chain connects TRBV12-3 or TRBV12-4 to TRBJ2-1; D call uncertain. The CDR3 has 16 amino acids. V dropped 5 bases and J dropped 6 bases, with 20 bases sitting between them. DNA for the CDR3: TGTGCCAGCAGTCACCTTCGGGCCCCTCTTGCCAATGAGCAGTTCTTC. Translation gives CASSHLRAPLANEQFF.

This clonotype was recorded at least ten times. The chain links TRBV19 to TRBJ2-1, with 13 positions matching TRBD2. The V segment lost 6 bases and the J segment 8 bases; nucleotides outside the gene matches: 4. This CDR3 has 14 residues. CDR1 is LNHDA and CDR2 is SQIVND in the germline V gene (reference sequence). The CDR3 region has the DNA TGTGCCAGTAGCCCCGGACTAGCGGGAGATGAGCAGTTCTTC. Encoded protein: CASSPGLAGDEQFF.

This clonotype was observed at least ten times. CDR3 bases: TGTGCCAGCAGCCATCCGAGGGCCTCCTACAATGAGCAGTTCTTC. Amino acid sequence: CASSHPRASYNEQFF. V gene TRBV12-3 or TRBV12-4 combines with J gene TRBJ2-1; D possibly corresponds to TRBD2 (5 bases). CDR3 length: 15 residues. V was clipped by 6 bases and J by 0 bases, with 12 bases between them.

This clonotype appeared a few times. The chain couples TRBV10-3 to TRBJ1-1, with a tentative D call TRBD1 (5 bases). V shed 3 bases and J shed 1 base, with 9 bases lying between them. Germline lookup yields CDR1 ENHRY and CDR2 SYGVKD. The CDR3 covers 14 residues. CDR3 DNA: TGTGCCATCAGTGACGGGGGTGAGAACACTGAAGCTTTCTTT. Translation: CAISDGGENTEAFF.

A remark on this clonotype: This may come from a read error, since a much larger clone is one base off. This chain joins TRBV5-5 and TRBJ2-5; D perhaps matches TRBD2 (6 bases). Germline CDR1 and CDR2: SGHKS and YYEKEE (reference sequence). There are 16 residues in the CDR3. V lost 2 bases and J lost 5, with 19 bases in between. CDR3 bases: TGTGCCAGCAGCTTAACGGCTAGCGTGAGGTCGGAGACCCAGTACTTC. Protein sequence: CASSLTASVRSETQYF.

A remark on this clonotype: Since a much larger clone is just one base distant, this may be a read error. This rearrangement joins TRBV7-9 to TRBJ2-7; TRBD2 might be the D (5 bases). Germline CDR1 is SEHNR and CDR2 is FQNEAQ (reference sequence). This CDR3 contains 16 residues. V was trimmed by 1 base and J by 2 bases, leaving 15 bases between them. The CDR3 DNA follows: TGTGCCAGCAGCTTAGGCCGGGGTCTTATCGCCTACGAGCAGTACTTC. Translating gives CASSLGRGLIAYEQYF.

The chain couples TRBV9 to TRBJ1-2; 8 bases are a match to TRBD1. The CDR3 sequence is 17 residues long. Germline CDR1 and CDR2: SGDLS and YYNGEE. The V segment lost 3 bases and the J segment 4 bases; nucleotides outside the gene matches: 14. The CDR3 is CASSAPIRQGLSYGYTF. CDR3 coding DNA: TGTGCCAGCAGCGCACCCATTCGACAGGGGTTAAGCTATGGCTACACCTTC.

This clonotype was seen repeatedly, ten times or more. The chain carries TRBV11-1 and TRBJ2-1, with TRBD2 matching over 7 bases. Germline CDR1 reads SGHAT; CDR2 reads FQDESV (reference sequence). V dropped 5 bases and J dropped 5; count of bases not matched to a gene: 21. CDR3 size: 19 residues. The CDR3 sequence is CASSLLGSGGGPLNNEQFF. The CDR3 nucleotides are TGTGCCAGCAGCCTGCTGGGGTCGGGAGGAGGCCCCCTAAACAATGAGCAGTTCTTC.

The chain couples TRBV6-2 or TRBV6-3 to TRBJ2-7; 13 bases align to TRBD2. Germline CDR1 is MNHEY and CDR2 is SVGEGT. The length of the CDR3 is 15 residues. V shed 6 bases, J shed 3 bases, and the junction held 5 bases outside the gene matches. The CDR3 DNA is TGTGCCAGCAGACCACGGACTAGCGGGAGCTACGAGCAGTACTTC. It is translated as CASRPRTSGSYEQYF.

The V call is TRBV6-1, the J call TRBJ1-2, with a weak D call TRBD1 (5 bases). This CDR3 spans 15 amino acids. CDR1 and CDR2 (germline): MNHNS, SASEGT. Trimming took off 6 bases at V and 3 bases at J, with 17 bases between the two ends. DNA of the CDR3: TGTGCCAGCAGGGACCCAGGGAGCTGGGACTATGGCTACACCTTC. This encodes CASRDPGSWDYGYTF.